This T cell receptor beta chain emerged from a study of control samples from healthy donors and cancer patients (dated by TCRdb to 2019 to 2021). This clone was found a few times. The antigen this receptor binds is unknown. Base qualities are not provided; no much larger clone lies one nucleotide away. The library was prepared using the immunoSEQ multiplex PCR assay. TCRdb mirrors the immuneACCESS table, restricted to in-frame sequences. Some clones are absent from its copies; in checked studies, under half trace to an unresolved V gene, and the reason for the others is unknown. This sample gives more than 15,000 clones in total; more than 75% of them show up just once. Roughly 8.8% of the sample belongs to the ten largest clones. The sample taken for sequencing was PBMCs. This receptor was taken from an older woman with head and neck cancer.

The DNA sequence follows: TGTGCCAGCAGCTTGGGCCTGAACAATGAGCAGTTCTTC. It translates as CASSLGLNNEQFF. The V gene is TRBV7-8 and the J gene is TRBJ2-1, with the D gene call left open. The CDR3 goes from the cysteine to the phenylalanine over 13 residues. CDR3 DNA is the only sequence kept; it has 39 bases, read in frame from the first base. V loses 3 bases, J loses 5 bases, and the germline ends lie 8 bases apart. CDR1 and CDR2 (SGHVS, FQNEAQ) derive from the germline V gene. This CDR3, with the reference TRBV7-8 and TRBJ2-1 proteins standing in past its ends, gives the full variable domain GAGVSQSPRYKVAKRGQDVALRCDPISGHVSLFWYQQALGQGPEFLTYFQNEAQLDKSGLPSDRFFAERPEGSVSTLKIQRTQQEDSAVYLCASSLGLNNEQFFGPGTRLTVL.